Below are 7 T cell receptor beta chains sequenced from a single sample in a study of blood T cell repertoires in COVID-19. TCRdb keeps only in-frame clones here, not all; method: immunoSEQ multiplex PCR. The data contain approximately 200,000 clones, around nine tenths of them singletons. Sequenced sample: PBMCs or T cells enriched from blood (not recorded which). Receptor source: a woman aged 30 to 39 who had been exposed to COVID-19.

The chain links TRBV2 to TRBJ2-7, with 8 bases that match TRBD2. Germline values: CDR1 SNHLY, CDR2 FYNNEI. There are 14 residues in the CDR3. The ends lost 7 bases at V and 0 bases at J; junction bases unmatched: 5. CDR3 region: CASMERGSSYEQYF. In nucleotides, the CDR3 is TGTGCCAGCATGGAGCGGGGGAGCTCCTACGAGCAGTACTTC.

Here the CDR3 DNA reads TGTGCCAGCAGTTTGACAGGGAAGAACACTGAAGCTTTCTTT. Protein product: CASSLTGKNTEAFF. V is TRBV28 and J is TRBJ1-1, with TRBD1 identical over 7 bases. The CDR3 sequence is 14 residues long. Trimming took 3 bases from V and 1 from J; bases not matched to a gene: 2. Germline CDR1 is MDHEN and CDR2 is SYDVKM.

The rearrangement uses TRBV6-5 and TRBJ1-2, with D unresolved. This CDR3 has 13 residues. In germline, CDR1 is MNHEY, CDR2 SVGAGI. Deletions cut 5 bases from V and 6 bases from J, with 13 bases between. CDR3 protein: CASSHRDKDGYTF. The CDR3 region has the DNA TGTGCCAGCAGTCACAGAGACAAGGATGGCTACACCTTC.

V usage is TRBV7-9 and J usage is TRBJ2-7, with 8 bases matching TRBD1. V dropped 5 bases and J dropped 6; count of bases not matched to a gene: 15. CDR1 is SEHNR, CDR2 FQNEAQ, per germline (reference sequence). CDR3 length: 16 residues. The CDR3 region has the DNA TGTGCCAGCAGCCTTCCCCGGACAGGGCGGGACGGCGAGCAGTACTTC. Translated: CASSLPRTGRDGEQYF.

This chain uses TRBV6-5 with TRBJ2-5; 9 nucleotides match TRBD2. The CDR3 length is 14 residues. J lost 4 bases, V lost 6 bases, and 6 bases had no gene match. The V gene's germline CDR1 is MNHEY and CDR2 SVGAGI. CDR3 nucleotide sequence: TGTGCCAGCAGATTAGCGGGAGTAGGAGAGACCCAGTACTTC. It yields the protein CASRLAGVGETQYF.

The chain employs TRBV23-1 and TRBJ2-1, with TRBD1 identical over 8 bases. TRBV23-1 is sorted into the ORF group, with uncertain function. Losses at the gene ends were 4 bases for V and 15 bases for J; bases not matched to a gene: 5. The CDR3 length is 11 residues. The CDR3: CASSPRGRLFF. The CDR3 region has the DNA TGCGCCAGCAGTCCCAGGGGGCGGTTGTTCTTC.

A remark on this clone: Other DNA sequences within the sample encode an identical CDR3. The genes are TRBV30 and TRBJ1-4; D may be TRBD1 (6 bases). Deletions cut 5 bases from V and 5 bases from J, with 9 bases between. CDR3 length equals 12 residues. CDR1 and CDR2 from the germline V gene are GTSNPN and SVGIG (reference sequence). CDR3 sequence (DNA): TGTGCCTGGGGTCAGGGGAATGAAAAACTGTTTTTT. This sequence encodes CAWGQGNEKLFF.